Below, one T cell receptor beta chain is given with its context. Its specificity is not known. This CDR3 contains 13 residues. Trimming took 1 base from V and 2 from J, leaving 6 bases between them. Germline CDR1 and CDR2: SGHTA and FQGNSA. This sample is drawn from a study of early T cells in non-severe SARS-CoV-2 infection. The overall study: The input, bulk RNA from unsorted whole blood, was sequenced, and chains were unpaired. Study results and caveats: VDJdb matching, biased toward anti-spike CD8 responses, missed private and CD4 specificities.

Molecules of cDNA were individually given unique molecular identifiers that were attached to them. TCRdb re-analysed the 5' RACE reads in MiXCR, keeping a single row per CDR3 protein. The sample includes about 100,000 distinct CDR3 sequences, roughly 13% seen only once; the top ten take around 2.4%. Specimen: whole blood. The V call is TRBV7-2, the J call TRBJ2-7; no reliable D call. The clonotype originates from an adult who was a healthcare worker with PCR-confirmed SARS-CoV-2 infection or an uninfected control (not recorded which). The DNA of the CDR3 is TGTGCCAGCAGCTTAGTATCTGCCTACGAGCAGTACTTC. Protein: CASSLVSAYEQYF. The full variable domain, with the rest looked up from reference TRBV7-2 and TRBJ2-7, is GAGVSQSPSNKVTEKGKDVELRCDPISGHTALYWYRQSLGQGLEFLIYFQGNSAPDKSGLPSDRFSAERTGGSVSTLTIQRTQQEDSAVYLCASSLVSAYEQYFGPGTRLTVT.